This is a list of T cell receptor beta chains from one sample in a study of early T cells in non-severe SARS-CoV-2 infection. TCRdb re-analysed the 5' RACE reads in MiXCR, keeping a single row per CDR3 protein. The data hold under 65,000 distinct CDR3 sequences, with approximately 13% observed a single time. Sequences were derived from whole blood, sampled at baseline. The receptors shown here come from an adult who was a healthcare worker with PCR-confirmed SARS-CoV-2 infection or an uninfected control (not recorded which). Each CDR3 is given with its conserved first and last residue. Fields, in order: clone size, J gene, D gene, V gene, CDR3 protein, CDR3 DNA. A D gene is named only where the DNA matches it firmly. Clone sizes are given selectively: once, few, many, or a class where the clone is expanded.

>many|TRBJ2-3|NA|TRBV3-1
CASSQPPGSDTQYF
TGTGCCAGCAGCCAACCCCCAGGTTCAGATACGCAGTATTTT
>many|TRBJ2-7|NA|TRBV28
CASSTFQGYEQYF
TGTGCCAGCAGTACTTTCCAGGGCTACGAGCAGTACTTC
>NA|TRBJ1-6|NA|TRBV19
CASSPGTRNSPLHF
TGTGCCAGTAGTCCTGGGACGCGGAATTCACCCCTCCACTTT
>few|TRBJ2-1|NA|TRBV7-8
CASSARTHSAPEQFF
TGTGCCAGCAGCGCGAGGACTCATAGCGCCCCTGAGCAGTTCTTC
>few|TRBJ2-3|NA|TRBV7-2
CASSLVGGRQVPTYF
TGTGCCAGCAGCTTAGTAGGGGGGAGACAGGTCCCAACGTATTTT
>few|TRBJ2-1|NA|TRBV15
CATSRDLVDEQFF
TGTGCCACCAGCAGAGATCTCGTCGATGAGCAGTTCTTC
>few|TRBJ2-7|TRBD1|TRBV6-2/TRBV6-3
CASSIGQGDEQYF
TGTGCCAGCAGTATTGGACAGGGCGACGAGCAGTACTTC
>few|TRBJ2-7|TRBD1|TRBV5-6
CASSPVQGAEQYF
TGTGCCAGCAGCCCTGTACAGGGGGCCGAGCAGTACTTC
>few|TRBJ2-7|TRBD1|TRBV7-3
CASSLMPGGAYEQYF
TGTGCCAGCAGCTTAATGCCAGGGGGCGCCTACGAGCAGTACTTC
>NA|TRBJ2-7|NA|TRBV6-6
CASSYGALYEQYF
TGTGCCAGCAGTTATGGGGCCCTCTACGAGCAGTACTTC
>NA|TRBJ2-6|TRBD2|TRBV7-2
CASSLVAGGSGANVLTF
TGTGCCAGCAGCTTAGTAGCGGGAGGCTCTGGGGCCAACGTCCTGACTTTC
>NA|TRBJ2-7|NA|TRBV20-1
CSASGAGGRNYEQYF
TGCAGTGCTAGTGGGGCCGGGGGCCGGAACTACGAGCAGTACTTC
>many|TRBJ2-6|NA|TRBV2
CASDKGANVLTF
TGTGCCAGCGATAAGGGGGCCAACGTCCTGACTTTC
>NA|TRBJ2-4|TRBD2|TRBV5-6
CASSLSGGSYIQYF
TGTGCCAGCAGCTTGTCGGGGGGTAGTTACATTCAGTACTTC
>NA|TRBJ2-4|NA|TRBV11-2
CASSSRGQNIQYF
TGTGCCAGCAGCTCCCGAGGCCAAAACATTCAGTACTTC
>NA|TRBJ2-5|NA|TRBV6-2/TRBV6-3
CASSPRAGETQYF
TGTGCCAGCAGCCCCCGGGCCGGGGAGACCCAGTACTTC
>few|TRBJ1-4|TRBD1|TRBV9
CASSVGDREDEKLFF
TGTGCCAGCAGCGTGGGGGACAGGGAGGATGAAAAACTGTTTTTT
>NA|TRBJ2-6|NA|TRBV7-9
CASSLRGSGRVSGANVLTF
TGTGCCAGCAGCCTCCGTGGGTCGGGCCGGGTCTCTGGGGCCAACGTCCTGACTTTC
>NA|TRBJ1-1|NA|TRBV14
CASSQRQAYTEAFF
TGTGCCAGCAGCCAACGACAGGCATACACTGAAGCTTTCTTT
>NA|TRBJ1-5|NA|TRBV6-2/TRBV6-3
CASRPRTAGWANQPQHF
TGTGCCAGCAGACCCAGGACCGCCGGCTGGGCCAATCAGCCCCAGCATTTT